This T cell receptor (beta chain) derives from a study of beta chain features in type 1 diabetes. The authors sorted CD4+ naive, central memory, regulatory and stem cell-like memory cells via CD45RO/CCR7/CD25/CD127/CD95/CD27. The whole isolated RNA underwent reverse transcription, so sequencing captured expressed TCRB transcripts. An average roughly 3.6 million reads came from naive, central memory and regulatory T cell samples. This table comes from immunoSEQ multiplex PCR, and its TCRdb copy is limited to in-frame clones, with some not included. The table lists over 120,000 clones, about 10% of them singletons. Note on this clone: Its antigen is still unknown.

Germline V gene sequence: CDR1 LNHDA, CDR2 SQIVND (reference sequence). Between the trimmed V and J ends, which lost 6 bases and 8 bases, there was a span of 17 bases. There are 15 residues in the CDR3. Regarding the study as a whole: Type 1 diabetes patients showed fewer insertions and more deletions at VDJ junctions.

The rearrangement links TRBV19 to TRBJ1-6; no firm D call. The receptor comes from a man aged 18-30 years in good health. Sequencing was carried out using naive CD4+ T cells from blood. The CDR3 protein is CASSWVRKKDSPLHF. The CDR3, as DNA: TGTGCCAGTAGCTGGGTGAGGAAAAAGGATTCACCCCTCCACTTT.